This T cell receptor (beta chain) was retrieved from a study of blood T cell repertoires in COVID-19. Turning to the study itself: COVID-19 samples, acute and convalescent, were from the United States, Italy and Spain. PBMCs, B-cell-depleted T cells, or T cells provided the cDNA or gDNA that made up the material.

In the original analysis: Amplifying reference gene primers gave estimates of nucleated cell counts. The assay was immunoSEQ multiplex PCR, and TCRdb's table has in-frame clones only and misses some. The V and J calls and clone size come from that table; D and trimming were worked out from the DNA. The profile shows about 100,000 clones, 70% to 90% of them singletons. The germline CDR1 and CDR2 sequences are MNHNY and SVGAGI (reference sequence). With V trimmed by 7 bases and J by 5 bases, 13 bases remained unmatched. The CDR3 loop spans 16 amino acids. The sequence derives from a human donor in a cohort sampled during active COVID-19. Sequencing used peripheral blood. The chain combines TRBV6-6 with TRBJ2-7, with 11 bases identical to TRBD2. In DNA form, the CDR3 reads TGTGCCAGCACCCCGGTAGCGGGAGGGCCTATCCACGAGCAGTACTTC. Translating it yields CASTPVAGGPIHEQYF.